This T cell receptor (beta chain) was profiled in a study of blood T cell repertoires in COVID-19. Libraries were prepared by immunoSEQ multiplex PCR; TCRdb keeps only in-frame clonotypes and omits some of them. The sample carries fewer than 350,000 clones, under 90% recorded once. Of note for this clone: This same CDR3 is encoded by further DNA sequences in the sample.

There are 14 residues in the CDR3. Germline loops: CDR1 SGHRS, CDR2 YFSETQ. Trimming stripped 2 bases from V and 0 bases from J, with 8 bases between. Sequenced sample: peripheral blood. The TCR was taken from a woman aged 60 to 75 with active or convalescent COVID-19. J is TRBJ1-1 and V is TRBV5-1, with D possibly TRBD1 on 5 matching bases. CDR3 in DNA: TGCGCCAGCAGCTTACAGGACATGAACACTGAAGCTTTCTTT. This gives the protein CASSLQDMNTEAFF.